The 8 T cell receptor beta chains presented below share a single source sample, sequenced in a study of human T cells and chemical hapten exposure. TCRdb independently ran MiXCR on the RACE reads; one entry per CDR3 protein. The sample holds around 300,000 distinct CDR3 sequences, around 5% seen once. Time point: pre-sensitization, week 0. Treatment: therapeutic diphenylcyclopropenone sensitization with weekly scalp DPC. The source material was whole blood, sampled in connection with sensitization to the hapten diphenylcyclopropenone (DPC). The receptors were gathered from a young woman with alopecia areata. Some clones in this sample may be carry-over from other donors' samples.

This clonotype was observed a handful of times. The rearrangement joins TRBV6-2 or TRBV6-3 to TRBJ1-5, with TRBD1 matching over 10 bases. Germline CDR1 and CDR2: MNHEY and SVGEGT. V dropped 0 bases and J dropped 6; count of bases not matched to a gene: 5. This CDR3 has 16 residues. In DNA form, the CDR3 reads TGTGCCAGCAGTTACTCGAAGGGACAGGGGTTTCAGCCCCAGCATTTT. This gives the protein CASSYSKGQGFQPQHF.

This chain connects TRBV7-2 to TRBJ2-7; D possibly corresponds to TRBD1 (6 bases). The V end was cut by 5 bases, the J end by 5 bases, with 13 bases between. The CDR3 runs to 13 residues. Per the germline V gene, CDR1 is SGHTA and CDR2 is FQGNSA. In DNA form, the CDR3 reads TGTGCCAGCAGCGTCGACAGGATCAACGAGCAGTACTTC. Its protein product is CASSVDRINEQYF.

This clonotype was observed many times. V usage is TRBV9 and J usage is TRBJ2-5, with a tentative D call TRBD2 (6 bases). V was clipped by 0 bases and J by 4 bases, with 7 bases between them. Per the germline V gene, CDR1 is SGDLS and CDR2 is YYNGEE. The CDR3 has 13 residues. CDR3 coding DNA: TGTGCCAGCAGCGTAGACGGGAGAGAGACCCAGTACTTC. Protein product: CASSVDGRETQYF.

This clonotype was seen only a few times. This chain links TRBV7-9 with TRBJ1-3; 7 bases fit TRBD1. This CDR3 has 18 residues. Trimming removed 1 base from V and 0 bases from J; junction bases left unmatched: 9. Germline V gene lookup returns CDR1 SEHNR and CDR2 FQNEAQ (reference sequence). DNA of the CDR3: TGTGCCAGCAGCTTAGGGCCCATACAGGGGAGCTCTGGAAACACCATATATTTT. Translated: CASSLGPIQGSSGNTIYF.

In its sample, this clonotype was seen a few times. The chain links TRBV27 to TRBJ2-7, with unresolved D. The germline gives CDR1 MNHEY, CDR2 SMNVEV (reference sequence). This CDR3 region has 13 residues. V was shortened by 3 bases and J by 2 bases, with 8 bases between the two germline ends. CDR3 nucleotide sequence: TGTGCCAGCAGTTTTACGGCAGCCTACGAGCAGTACTTC. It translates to CASSFTAAYEQYF.

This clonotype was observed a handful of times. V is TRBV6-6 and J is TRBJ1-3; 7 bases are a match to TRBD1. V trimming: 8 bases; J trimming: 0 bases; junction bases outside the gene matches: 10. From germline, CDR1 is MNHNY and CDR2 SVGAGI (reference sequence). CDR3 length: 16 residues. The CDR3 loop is CASGLQQGSSGNTIYF. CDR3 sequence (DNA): TGTGCCAGCGGTCTACAACAGGGGAGCTCTGGAAACACCATATATTTT.

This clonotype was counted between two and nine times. The CDR3 sequence is CASTELYRFHEQYF. The CDR3 region has the DNA TGTGCCAGCACGGAACTTTACAGGTTCCACGAGCAGTACTTC. The chain has TRBV2 and TRBJ2-7; D might be TRBD1 (5 bases). Germline loops: CDR1 SNHLY, CDR2 FYNNEI. V gave up 7 bases and J gave up 5 bases, with 18 bases separating them. The CDR3 runs 14 residues.

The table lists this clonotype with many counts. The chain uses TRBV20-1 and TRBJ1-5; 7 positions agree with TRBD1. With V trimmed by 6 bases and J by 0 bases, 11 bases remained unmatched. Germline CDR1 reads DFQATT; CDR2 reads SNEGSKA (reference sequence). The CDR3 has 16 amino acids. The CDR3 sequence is CSAHTGQIYSNQPQHF. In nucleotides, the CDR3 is TGCAGTGCCCATACGGGACAGATTTATAGCAATCAGCCCCAGCATTTT.